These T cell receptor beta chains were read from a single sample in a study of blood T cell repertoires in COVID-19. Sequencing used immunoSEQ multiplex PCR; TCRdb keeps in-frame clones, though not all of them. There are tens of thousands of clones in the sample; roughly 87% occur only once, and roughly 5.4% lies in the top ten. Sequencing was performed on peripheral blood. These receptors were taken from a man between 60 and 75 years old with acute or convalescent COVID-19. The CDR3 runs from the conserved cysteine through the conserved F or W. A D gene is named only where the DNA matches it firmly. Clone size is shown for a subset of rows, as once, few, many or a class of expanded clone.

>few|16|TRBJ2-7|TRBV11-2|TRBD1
TGTGCCAGCAGCGATACGGGACAGGGGGACTCCTACGAGCAGTACTTC
CASSDTGQGDSYEQYF
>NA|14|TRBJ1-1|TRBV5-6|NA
TGTGCCAGCAGCTTGGGGAGACGGTCCACTGAAGCTTTCTTT
CASSLGRRSTEAFF
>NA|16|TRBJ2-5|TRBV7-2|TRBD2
TGTGCCAGCAGCTTAGCTGTAGCGGGGGGGCAGGAGACCCAGTACTTC
CASSLAVAGGQETQYF
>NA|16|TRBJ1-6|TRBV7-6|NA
TGTGCCAGCAGCTTAGAGGGAACCCAGGGCCATTCACCCCTCCACTTT
CASSLEGTQGHSPLHF
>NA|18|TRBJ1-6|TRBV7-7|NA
TGTGCTAGCAGGACCGGGAACAGTGGGGTCTCCTATAATTCACCCCTCCACTTT
CASRTGNSGVSYNSPLHF
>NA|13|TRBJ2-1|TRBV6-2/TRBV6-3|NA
TGTGCCAGCAGTCCCTACAGGGAGGGTGAGCAGTTCTTC
CASSPYREGEQFF
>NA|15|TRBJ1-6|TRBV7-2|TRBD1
TGTGCCAGCGCCGCCTGGACAGGGGGCGATTCACCCCTCCACTTT
CASAAWTGGDSPLHF
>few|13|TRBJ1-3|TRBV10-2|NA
TGCGCCAGCAGTGAGTCCAGCGAAAACACCATATATTTT
CASSESSENTIYF
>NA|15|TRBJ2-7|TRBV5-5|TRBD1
TGTGCCAGCAGCTTGGGGACAGGGGGGTCCTACGAGCAGTACTTC
CASSLGTGGSYEQYF
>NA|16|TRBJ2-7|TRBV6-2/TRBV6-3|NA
TGTGCCAGCACCCCTACTACTGGGGGGTCCTCCTACGAGCAGTACTTC
CASTPTTGGSSYEQYF
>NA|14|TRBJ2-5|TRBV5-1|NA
TGCGCCAGCAGCTTGGGACGGACTCAAGAGACCCAGTACTTC
CASSLGRTQETQYF